This T cell receptor (beta chain) was found in a study of pediatric ulcerative colitis. The CDR3 extends over 15 amino acids. V lost 5 bases and J 5 bases, leaving 19 bases between the germline ends. Germline assignment: CDR1 MNHEY and CDR2 SMNVEV (reference sequence). One to two pinch biopsies were taken from the rectum during colonoscopy. The assay was run at survey level. Sequencing used immunoSEQ multiplex PCR; TCRdb keeps in-frame clones, though not all of them. The sample lists about 37,000 clones, 75% occurring once. This clonotype was sampled from a boy aged 10-17 years with severe ulcerative colitis. The rearrangement links TRBV27 to TRBJ2-7, with TRBD2 as a possible D gene (7 bases). The sample was gut tissue. The CDR3 DNA reads TGTGCCAGCAGTAACCTTGGGGGGGCGGTCGACGAGCAGTACTTC. Its translation is CASSNLGGAVDEQYF.